The 23 T cell receptor beta chains listed next were all sequenced from one sample in a study of T-cell memory formation after mild COVID-19. TCRdb passed the 5' RACE reads through MiXCR, listing each CDR3 protein once. This sample has approximately 89,000 distinct CDR3 sequences, with roughly 23% found just once. Material: PBMCs or a T cell subset sorted from them (not recorded which). The receptors shown here come from a man in his late teens or twenties who had mild COVID-19 (a few samples of this study predate the infection). Cell type and time point are not known.

The chain uses TRBV12-3 or TRBV12-4 and TRBJ2-1, with 8 bases aligning to TRBD2. The CDR3 is 16 residues long. V shed 7 bases and J 5 bases; nucleotides not matched to a gene: 13. For the CDR3, the DNA is TGTGCCAGCATCCTCCAAGGGCTAGCGGGTAACAATGAGCAGTTCTTC. Encoded protein: CASILQGLAGNNEQFF.

This clonotype was counted between two and nine times. This chain connects TRBV9 to TRBJ2-1; a possible D gene is TRBD2 (7 bases). The V gene lost 1 base and the J gene lost 0 bases, with 8 bases spanning the gap. The germline V gene has CDR1 SGDLS and CDR2 YYNGEE. The CDR3 has 15 residues. CDR3 in amino acids: CASSVRGGSYNEQFF. The CDR3 coding sequence is TGTGCCAGCAGCGTAAGGGGGGGCTCCTACAATGAGCAGTTCTTC.

The chain has TRBV4-3 and TRBJ1-6, with 7 bases lining up with TRBD1. Germline values: CDR1 LGHNA, CDR2 YSLEER. This CDR3 comprises 13 residues. CDR3: CATGSSYNSPLHF. In DNA form, the CDR3 reads TGCGCGACAGGGAGCTCCTATAATTCACCCCTCCACTTT.

V is TRBV6-2 or TRBV6-3 and J is TRBJ2-7; 10 bases agree with TRBD1. The CDR3 has 14 residues. Germline lookup yields CDR1 MNHEY and CDR2 SVGEGT. J was trimmed by 2 bases and V by 8 bases; bases with no gene match: 6. The CDR3 loop is CASSRQGATYEQYV. CDR3 DNA sequence: TGTGCCAGCTCGAGACAGGGGGCCACCTACGAGCAGTACGTC.

In its sample, this clonotype was seen a few times. The rearrangement joins TRBV5-1 to TRBJ1-1; D uncertain. This CDR3 is built from 16 residues. Deletions cut 0 bases from V and 8 bases from J, with 20 bases between. CDR1 is SGHRS and CDR2 is YFSETQ in the germline V gene. The CDR3 loop reads CASSLVRMATPGEAFF. In DNA form, the CDR3 reads TGCGCCAGCAGCTTGGTTAGAATGGCGACGCCGGGGGAAGCTTTCTTT.

The chain joins TRBV5-1 to TRBJ1-1; possible D gene TRBD1, 5 bases. Germline CDR1 SGHRS, CDR2 YFSETQ. Trimming left V 10 bases short and J 5 bases short, with 12 bases between. This CDR3 is built from 11 residues. The CDR3 loop reads CARPGGTEAFF. In DNA, the CDR3 is TGCGCCCGCCCGGGGGGGACTGAAGCTTTCTTT.

In its sample, this clonotype was seen a few times. The chain uses TRBV4-1 and TRBJ1-2; D is perhaps TRBD1 (6 bases). CDR1 is MGHRA and CDR2 is YSYEKL in the germline V gene. V was trimmed by 1 base and J by 2 bases, leaving 14 bases between them. There are 16 residues in the CDR3. Written as DNA, the CDR3 is TGCGCCAGCAGCCAAGGATTACAGGGTCCCAACTATGGCTACACCTTC. It translates to CASSQGLQGPNYGYTF.

This chain uses TRBV4-1 with TRBJ1-5; D unresolved. This CDR3 has 15 residues. Germline V CDR1 and CDR2: MGHRA, YSYEKL. V was cut by 4 bases and J by 0 bases, with 10 bases left in between. DNA of the CDR3: TGCGCCAGCAGCCCCCGGGCAATTAGCAATCAGCCCCAGCATTTT. Amino acids: CASSPRAISNQPQHF.

The CDR3 is CASSTGGLDPHGYTF. The CDR3 nucleotides read TGTGCCAGCAGTACAGGGGGGCTAGACCCCCATGGCTACACCTTC. V gene TRBV12-3 or TRBV12-4 combines with J gene TRBJ1-2, with TRBD1 identical over 8 bases. The CDR3 runs to 15 residues. Trimming removed 5 bases from V and 6 bases from J; junction bases left unmatched: 11.

A few counts support this clonotype. The chain uses TRBV5-4 and TRBJ1-1; D is perhaps TRBD1 (6 bases). The CDR3 has 13 residues. V gave up 0 bases and J gave up 8 bases, with 11 bases separating them. Germline V CDR1 and CDR2: SGHNT, YYREEE (reference sequence). Here the CDR3 reads CASSLASGAEAFF. CDR3 in DNA: TGTGCCAGCAGCTTGGCCTCAGGGGCAGAAGCTTTCTTT.

The chain links TRBV20-1 to TRBJ1-2, with D unresolved. Germline V gene data show CDR1 as DFQATT and CDR2 as SNEGSKA (reference sequence). Trimming pared 0 bases from V and 4 bases from J, leaving 9 bases between. This CDR3 has 13 residues. CDR3 bases: TGCAGTGCTAGAGATCTGGAGGGCTATGGCTACACCTTC. Protein product: CSARDLEGYGYTF.

V usage is TRBV6-2 or TRBV6-3 and J usage is TRBJ2-1, with TRBD1 as a possible D gene (6 bases). CDR1 and CDR2 (germline): MNHEY, SVGEGT. The CDR3 extends over 17 amino acids. V shed 6 bases and J shed 1 base, with 19 bases lying between them. As DNA, the CDR3 is TGTGCCAGCAGCCCCTGGGCCAGGGGAAGTTCCTACAATGAGCAGTTCTTC. Protein: CASSPWARGSSYNEQFF.

The chain is built from TRBV29-1 and TRBJ2-1; possibly TRBD1 for D (7 bases). The V gene's germline CDR1 is SQVTM and CDR2 ANQGSEA. The CDR3 extends over 14 amino acids. This CDR3 reads CSHPAGSGGNEQFF. CDR3 DNA: TGCAGTCACCCGGCGGGATCAGGGGGCAATGAGCAGTTCTTC.

This clonotype was recorded a few times. V gene TRBV5-1 combines with J gene TRBJ1-5; perhaps TRBD1 as D (5 bases). This CDR3 is built from 15 residues. The germline gives CDR1 SGHRS, CDR2 YFSETQ. The germline V and J ends were trimmed by 4 bases and 3 bases, with 14 bases remaining between them. The CDR3 here is CASSPGGANNQPQHF. CDR3 bases: TGCGCCAGCAGCCCCGGCGGGGCGAACAATCAGCCCCAGCATTTT. Full variable domain (rest looked up from reference TRBV5-1 and TRBJ1-5): KAGVTQTPRYLIKTRGQQVTLSCSPISGHRSVSWYQQTPGQGLQFLFEYFSETQRNKGNFPGRFSGRQFSNSRSEMNVSTLELGDSALYLCASSPGGANNQPQHFGDGTRLSIL.

This clonotype was seen more than once but under ten times. This CDR3 reads CASSQGRGSEQYF. The DNA of the CDR3 is TGCGCCAGCAGCCAAGGACGAGGGTCCGAGCAGTACTTC. The chain joins TRBV4-3 to TRBJ2-7, with D possibly matching TRBD2 (5 bases). CDR3 length equals 13 residues. V was trimmed by 1 base and J by 6 bases, leaving 10 bases between them. Germline-derived CDR1 and CDR2 are LGHNA and YSLEER.

This chain joins TRBV12-3 or TRBV12-4 and TRBJ2-2, with a weak D call TRBD1 (6 bases). The CDR3 runs to 13 residues. The germline V and J ends were trimmed by 5 bases and 9 bases, with 13 bases remaining between them. The CDR3 DNA sequence: TGTGCCAGCAGTACAACAGGGTTTCGGGAGCTGTTTTTT. Protein sequence: CASSTTGFRELFF.

The rearrangement joins TRBV6-1 to TRBJ2-3; TRBD1 matches at 10 bases. Unmatched junction bases numbered 4, after V lost 4 bases and J lost 3 bases. The CDR3 is made up of 15 amino acids. Germline lookup yields CDR1 MNHNS and CDR2 SASEGT. CDR3 sequence: CASSVRDRGTDTQYF. CDR3 bases: TGTGCCAGCAGTGTCCGGGACAGGGGAACAGATACGCAGTATTTT.

In this sample, this clonotype turned up a few times. The rearrangement uses TRBV12-3 or TRBV12-4 and TRBJ1-2, with D possibly matching TRBD1 (5 bases). The CDR3 runs to 14 residues. V lost 0 bases to trimming and J lost 3 bases, with 8 bases between them. The CDR3, as DNA: TGTGCCAGCAGTTTAGCCGACAGCTACTATGGCTACACCTTC. Its protein product is CASSLADSYYGYTF.

In its sample, this clonotype was seen a few times. The J gene is TRBJ2-2, the V gene TRBV7-9; a weak D match, TRBD1 (6 bases). V lost 2 bases and J 6 bases, leaving 10 bases between the germline ends. There are 14 residues in the CDR3. The germline V gene encodes CDR1 SEHNR and CDR2 FQNEAQ (reference sequence). CDR3 residues: CASSLPRGAGELFF. CDR3 sequence (DNA): TGTGCCAGCAGCTTACCCAGGGGCGCCGGGGAGCTGTTTTTT.

This chain links TRBV6-5 with TRBJ2-5; 8 nucleotides agree with TRBD1. Germline lookup yields CDR1 MNHEY and CDR2 SVGAGI. With V trimmed by 0 bases and J by 2 bases, 23 bases remained unmatched. The CDR3 totals 22 residues. CDR3 nucleotide sequence: TGTGCCAGCAGTTACTCGATAGTTGACAGGGGCCCTCTTCGCCGCCAACAAGAGACCCAGTACTTC. Translation gives CASSYSIVDRGPLRRQQETQYF.

Only a few counts were recorded for this clonotype. This chain links TRBV7-9 with TRBJ1-1, with a tentative D call TRBD1 (6 bases). Germline V gene lookup returns CDR1 SEHNR and CDR2 FQNEAQ (reference sequence). V was clipped by 7 bases and J by 5 bases, with 20 bases between them. The CDR3 totals 15 residues. The CDR3 DNA follows: TGTGCCAGCACCATGGGGGCAGGGCGGGAGACTGAAGCTTTCTTT. Protein product: CASTMGAGRETEAFF.

There are a few counts of this clonotype. The chain joins TRBV14 to TRBJ2-1; D is unclear. The CDR3 totals 14 residues. Trimming removed 4 bases at V and 3 bases at J, with 10 bases between. CDR1 is SGHDN, CDR2 FVKESK, per germline. CDR3 coding DNA: TGTGCCAGCAGCCCATCGGGTATCTACAATGAGCAGTTCTTC. Protein sequence: CASSPSGIYNEQFF. Looking up the rest from reference TRBV14 and TRBJ2-1 gives the full variable domain: EAGVTQFPSHSVIEKGQTVTLRCDPISGHDNLYWYRRVMGKEIKFLLHFVKESKQDESGMPNNRFLAERTGGTYSTLKVQPAELEDSGVYFCASSPSGIYNEQFFGPGTRLTVL.

The rearrangement joins TRBV20-1 to TRBJ2-1; 10 bases agree with TRBD2. The junction had 10 bases not matched to a gene; V was cut back by 3 bases and J by 8 bases. Germline V gene data show CDR1 as DFQATT and CDR2 as SNEGSKA (reference sequence). The CDR3 totals 15 residues. Here the CDR3 reads CSARQTSGLTHEQFF. CDR3 in DNA: TGCAGTGCTAGGCAGACTAGCGGGTTGACGCATGAGCAGTTCTTC.